This T cell receptor beta chain was recovered during a study of spatial heterogeneity in lung cancer. Study-level information: Consistent detection of more beta-chain than alpha-chain sequences was observed. Across the raw uncorrected reads, a unique TCR and UMI combination was observed, on average, more than ten times.

Via MiXCR, TCRdb re-called the 5' RACE reads, giving one row per CDR3 protein. Altogether some 15,000 distinct CDR3 sequences are present, 10% being singletons, with the ten largest covering almost 30%. This clonotype was counted at least ten times. Antigen: not known. Findings and caveats of the study: Ubiquitous expanded tumor TCRs surfaced in blood more at resection than they did at follow-up.

The CDR3 is 18 amino acids. With V trimmed by 4 bases and J by 1 base, 9 bases remained unmatched. Time point described: sample taken at primary tumor resection. Frozen PBMC, nontumor lung or tumor provided whole RNA, which was sequenced unsorted. The donors comprised 60 to 80 untreated early-stage non-small cell lung cancer patients. The receptor comes from a male donor with early-stage non-small cell lung cancer. This chain uses TRBV12-3 or TRBV12-4 with TRBJ2-4; the match to TRBD2 covers 11 bases. The sequencing used PBMCs, collected at surgery. CDR3 in amino acids: CASSSGTSGGEAKNIQYF. The CDR3 nucleotides are TGTGCCAGCAGTTCCGGGACTAGCGGAGGGGAGGCCAAAAACATTCAGTACTTC.